This entry lists 3 T cell receptor beta chains sequenced from one sample in a study of blood T cell repertoires in COVID-19. The assay was immunoSEQ multiplex PCR, and TCRdb's table has in-frame clones only and misses some. The table has around 300,000 clones, 75% to 95% seen once. Sequencing used peripheral blood. The receptors were gathered from a woman in her thirties with COVID-19, enrolled during active disease.

The chain joins TRBV5-4 to TRBJ2-2; TRBD2 aligns across 9 bases. The CDR3 sequence is 17 residues long. The germline CDR1 and CDR2 sequences are SGHNT and YYREEE (reference sequence). The V segment lost 0 bases and the J segment 2 bases; nucleotides outside the gene matches: 5. The CDR3 DNA sequence: TGTGCCAGCAGCTTGGCGCTAGCGGGACCCAACACCGGGGAGCTGTTTTTT. It is translated as CASSLALAGPNTGELFF.

This chain links TRBV19 with TRBJ1-6; D is unclear. From germline, CDR1 is LNHDA and CDR2 SQIVND (reference sequence). The V and J ends lost 7 bases and 7 bases respectively, with 11 bases between them. This CDR3 is built from 13 residues. CDR3 nucleotide sequence: TGTGCCAGTAAAGAGGGAGGGAATTCACCCCTCCACTTT. The encoded protein is CASKEGGNSPLHF. The variable domain in full, completed from reference TRBV19 and TRBJ1-6, reads DGGITQSPKYLFRKEGQNVTLSCEQNLNHDAMYWYRQDPGQGLRLIYYSQIVNDFQKGDIAEGYSVSREKKESFPLTVTSAQKNPTAFYLCASKEGGNSPLHFGNGTRLTVT.

The CDR3, as DNA: TGCGCCAGCAGCCAAGATGCGGGATTCCCCTACGAGCAGTACTTC. Its translation is CASSQDAGFPYEQYF. The chain uses TRBV4-3 and TRBJ2-7, with D possibly TRBD2 on 6 matching bases. Looked up from germline, CDR1 is LGHNA and CDR2 is YSLEER. The CDR3 extends over 15 amino acids. V lost 0 bases and J 2 bases, leaving 11 bases between the germline ends.